Listed below are T cell receptor beta chains from one sample, sequenced in a study of blood T cell repertoires in COVID-19. Some clones are missing from TCRdb's copy, which holds only in-frame ones; the method was immunoSEQ multiplex PCR. Of approximately 180,000 clones in the sample, around 80% were seen once. The sample comprised PBMCs or T cells enriched from blood (not recorded which). These receptors were collected from a woman aged 50 to 65 with acute COVID-19. Both conserved end residues are part of each CDR3. Fields, in order: V gene, clone size, D gene, J gene, CDR3 length, CDR3 protein, CDR3 DNA. A D gene is named only where the DNA matches it firmly. Size is stated for part of the rows, as once, few or many counts, or as a class when the clone is expanded.

V gene: TRBV7-2; clone size: NA; D gene: NA; J gene: TRBJ1-6; CDR3 length: 17; CDR3 protein: CASTRNRGSSYNSPLHF; CDR3 DNA: TGTGCCAGCACCCGAAATCGGGGGAGCTCCTATAATTCACCCCTCCACTTT
V gene: TRBV11-2; clone size: NA; D gene: TRBD2; J gene: TRBJ2-2; CDR3 length: 15; CDR3 protein: CASSRGGLNTGELFF; CDR3 DNA: TGTGCCAGCAGCCGCGGGGGGCTCAACACCGGGGAGCTGTTTTTT
V gene: TRBV2; clone size: NA; D gene: NA; J gene: TRBJ1-5; CDR3 length: 15; CDR3 protein: CASREMDSYNQPQHF; CDR3 DNA: TGTGCCAGCAGAGAAATGGACAGTTACAATCAGCCCCAGCATTTT
V gene: TRBV2; clone size: NA; D gene: NA; J gene: TRBJ1-2; CDR3 length: 15; CDR3 protein: CASSRGQTLNYGYTF; CDR3 DNA: TGTGCCAGCAGCCGAGGACAGACGCTGAACTATGGCTACACCTTC
V gene: TRBV11-2; clone size: NA; D gene: NA; J gene: TRBJ1-1; CDR3 length: 15; CDR3 protein: CASSLLAALNTEAFF; CDR3 DNA: TGTGCCAGCAGCTTATTGGCGGCTTTGAACACTGAAGCTTTCTTT
V gene: TRBV3-1/TRBV3-2; clone size: NA; D gene: TRBD2; J gene: TRBJ2-1; CDR3 length: 15; CDR3 protein: CASSQAAGPYNEQFF; CDR3 DNA: TGTGCCAGCAGCCAAGCAGCGGGGCCTTACAATGAGCAGTTCTTC
V gene: TRBV6-2/TRBV6-3; clone size: NA; D gene: NA; J gene: TRBJ1-5; CDR3 length: 13; CDR3 protein: CASSYGGNQPQHF; CDR3 DNA: TGTGCCAGCAGTTACGGGGGGAATCAGCCCCAGCATTTT
V gene: TRBV11-2; clone size: NA; D gene: NA; J gene: TRBJ1-6; CDR3 length: 14; CDR3 protein: CASSLDRPISPLHF; CDR3 DNA: TGTGCCAGCAGCTTAGATCGCCCTATCTCACCCCTCCACTTT
V gene: TRBV28; clone size: few; D gene: NA; J gene: TRBJ1-1; CDR3 length: 14; CDR3 protein: CASSLSRVNTEAFF; CDR3 DNA: TGTGCCAGCAGCCTCTCGAGGGTGAACACTGAAGCTTTCTTT
V gene: TRBV6-5; clone size: NA; D gene: NA; J gene: TRBJ1-2; CDR3 length: 15; CDR3 protein: CASRKLGDKNYGYTF; CDR3 DNA: TGTGCCAGCCGTAAACTAGGGGACAAAAACTATGGCTACACCTTC
V gene: TRBV5-4; clone size: NA; D gene: TRBD2; J gene: TRBJ2-2; CDR3 length: 14; CDR3 protein: CASSQMGGTGELFF; CDR3 DNA: TGTGCCAGCAGCCAGATGGGGGGGACCGGGGAGCTGTTTTTT
V gene: TRBV19; clone size: NA; D gene: NA; J gene: TRBJ2-5; CDR3 length: 15; CDR3 protein: CASSRGRDSQETQYF; CDR3 DNA: TGTGCCAGTAGTAGGGGAAGGGACTCTCAAGAGACCCAGTACTTC
V gene: TRBV23-1; clone size: NA; D gene: NA; J gene: TRBJ1-2; CDR3 length: 13; CDR3 protein: CASSQSGGYGYTF; CDR3 DNA: TGCGCCAGCAGTCAATCGGGGGGCTATGGCTACACCTTC
V gene: TRBV10-1; clone size: NA; D gene: TRBD2; J gene: TRBJ2-3; CDR3 length: 18; CDR3 protein: CASSESLLAGGITDTQYF; CDR3 DNA: TGCGCCAGCAGTGAGTCGCTACTAGCGGGGGGGATCACAGATACGCAGTATTTT
V gene: TRBV29-1; clone size: NA; D gene: TRBD1; J gene: TRBJ1-3; CDR3 length: 13; CDR3 protein: CSVEGDRLNTIYF; CDR3 DNA: TGCAGCGTTGAAGGGGACAGGTTAAACACCATATATTTT
V gene: TRBV3-1/TRBV3-2; clone size: NA; D gene: TRBD1; J gene: TRBJ1-4; CDR3 length: 15; CDR3 protein: CASSPRVRGNEKLFF; CDR3 DNA: TGTGCCAGCAGCCCGCGGGTCAGGGGGAATGAAAAACTGTTTTTT
V gene: TRBV2; clone size: few; D gene: NA; J gene: TRBJ2-3; CDR3 length: 11; CDR3 protein: CAMPAGDTQYF; CDR3 DNA: TGTGCCATGCCGGCAGGAGATACGCAGTATTTT
V gene: TRBV3-1/TRBV3-2; clone size: once; D gene: TRBD1; J gene: TRBJ2-5; CDR3 length: 16; CDR3 protein: CASSQDLGQGSETQYF; CDR3 DNA: TGTGCCAGCAGCCAAGATTTAGGACAGGGGTCAGAGACCCAGTACTTC
V gene: TRBV7-7; clone size: NA; D gene: NA; J gene: TRBJ2-1; CDR3 length: 15; CDR3 protein: CASSPASKNGDEQFF; CDR3 DNA: TGTGCCAGCAGCCCAGCGTCCAAGAATGGAGATGAGCAGTTCTTC
V gene: TRBV4-3; clone size: NA; D gene: NA; J gene: TRBJ1-2; CDR3 length: 17; CDR3 protein: CASSQASGGGPDYGYTF; CDR3 DNA: TGCGCCAGCAGCCAAGCTAGTGGGGGGGGGCCTGACTATGGCTACACCTTC
V gene: TRBV5-1; clone size: NA; D gene: TRBD1; J gene: TRBJ1-1; CDR3 length: 17; CDR3 protein: CASSDRDRTGMNTEAFF; CDR3 DNA: TGCGCCAGCAGCGACCGGGACAGGACAGGGATGAACACTGAAGCTTTCTTT
V gene: TRBV30; clone size: NA; D gene: TRBD1; J gene: TRBJ1-2; CDR3 length: 16; CDR3 protein: CAWKRPLLDRGEGYTF; CDR3 DNA: TGTGCCTGGAAGAGACCCCTCCTAGACAGGGGGGAGGGCTACACCTTC
V gene: TRBV2; clone size: NA; D gene: NA; J gene: TRBJ1-4; CDR3 length: 15; CDR3 protein: CASRGAPNGNEKLFF; CDR3 DNA: TGTGCCAGCCGGGGTGCCCCGAACGGAAATGAAAAACTGTTTTTT
V gene: TRBV27; clone size: NA; D gene: TRBD2; J gene: TRBJ2-3; CDR3 length: 16; CDR3 protein: CASSFGGGGPADTQYF; CDR3 DNA: TGTGCCAGCAGTTTCGGGGGCGGGGGGCCTGCAGATACGCAGTATTTT
V gene: TRBV5-6; clone size: NA; D gene: NA; J gene: TRBJ1-3; CDR3 length: 15; CDR3 protein: CASSAGVLTGNTIYF; CDR3 DNA: TGTGCCAGCAGCGCAGGGGTGCTGACTGGAAACACCATATATTTT
V gene: TRBV29-1; clone size: NA; D gene: NA; J gene: TRBJ1-1; CDR3 length: 11; CDR3 protein: CSVVRENGAFF; CDR3 DNA: TGCAGCGTTGTGAGGGAAAATGGAGCTTTCTTT
V gene: TRBV19; clone size: NA; D gene: NA; J gene: TRBJ1-6; CDR3 length: 17; CDR3 protein: CASSIPLLGAQASPLHF; CDR3 DNA: TGTGCCAGTAGTATCCCGCTGCTTGGGGCGCAAGCTTCACCCCTCCACTTT
V gene: TRBV2; clone size: NA; D gene: NA; J gene: TRBJ1-1; CDR3 length: 11; CDR3 protein: CASSGSTEAFF; CDR3 DNA: TGTGCCAGCAGTGGGAGCACTGAAGCTTTCTTT
V gene: TRBV4-1; clone size: NA; D gene: NA; J gene: TRBJ2-3; CDR3 length: 13; CDR3 protein: CASSQDGGDTQYF; CDR3 DNA: TGCGCCAGCAGCCAAGATGGAGGAGATACGCAGTATTTT